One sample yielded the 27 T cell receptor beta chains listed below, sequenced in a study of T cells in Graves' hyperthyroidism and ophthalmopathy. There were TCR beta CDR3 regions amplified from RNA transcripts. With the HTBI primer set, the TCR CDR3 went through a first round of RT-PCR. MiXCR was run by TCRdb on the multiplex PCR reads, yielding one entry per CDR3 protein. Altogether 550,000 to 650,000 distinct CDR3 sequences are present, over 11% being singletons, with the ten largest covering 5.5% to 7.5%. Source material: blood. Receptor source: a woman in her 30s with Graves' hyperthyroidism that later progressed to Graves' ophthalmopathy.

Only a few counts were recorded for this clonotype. The chain's CDR3 is CAWNFGTVSYEQYF. In nucleotides, the CDR3 is TGTGCCTGGAATTTTGGGACAGTCTCCTACGAGCAGTACTTC. This sequence joins TRBV30 and TRBJ2-7; 7 positions match TRBD1. The CDR3 is 14 residues long. In germline, CDR1 is GTSNPN, CDR2 SVGIG (reference sequence). Trimming at V came to 4 bases and at J to 0 bases, leaving 6 bases not matched to a gene.

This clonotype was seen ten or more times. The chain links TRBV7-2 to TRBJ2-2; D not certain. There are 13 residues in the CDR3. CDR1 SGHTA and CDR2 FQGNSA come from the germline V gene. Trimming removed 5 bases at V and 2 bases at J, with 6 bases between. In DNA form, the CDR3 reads TGTGCCAGCAGCGCCATTAACACCGGGGAGCTGTTTTTT. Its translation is CASSAINTGELFF.

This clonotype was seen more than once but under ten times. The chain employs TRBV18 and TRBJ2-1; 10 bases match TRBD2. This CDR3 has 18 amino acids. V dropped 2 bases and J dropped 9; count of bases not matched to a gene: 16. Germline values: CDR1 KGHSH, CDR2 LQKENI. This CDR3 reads CASSPRGVAGGKGGEQFF. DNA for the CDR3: TGTGCCAGCTCACCAAGAGGAGTAGCGGGAGGAAAAGGGGGTGAGCAGTTCTTC.

The DNA for the CDR3 is TGTGCCAGCAGCAACACAAATCCTACAAACATGTTCTACGAGCAGTACTTC. Translation: CASSNTNPTNMFYEQYF. The V and J genes are TRBV13 and TRBJ2-7; no clear D. CDR1 PRHDT and CDR2 FYEKMQ come from the germline V gene (reference sequence). V lost 5 bases to trimming and J lost 3 bases, with 23 bases between them. This CDR3 has 17 residues. The whole variable domain, filled in from reference TRBV13 and TRBJ2-7, reads AAGVIQSPRHLIKEKRETATLKCYPIPRHDTVYWYQQGPGQDPQFLISFYEKMQSDKGSIPDRFSAQQFSDYHSELNMSSLELGDSALYFCASSNTNPTNMFYEQYFGPGTRLTVT.

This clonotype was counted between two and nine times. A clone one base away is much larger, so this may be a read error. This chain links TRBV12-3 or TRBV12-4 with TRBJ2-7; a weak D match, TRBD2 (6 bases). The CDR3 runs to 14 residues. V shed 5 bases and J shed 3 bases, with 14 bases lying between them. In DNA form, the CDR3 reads TGTGCCAGCAGTCTTCGGGAGAACCTCTACGAGCAGTACTTC. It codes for CASSLRENLYEQYF.

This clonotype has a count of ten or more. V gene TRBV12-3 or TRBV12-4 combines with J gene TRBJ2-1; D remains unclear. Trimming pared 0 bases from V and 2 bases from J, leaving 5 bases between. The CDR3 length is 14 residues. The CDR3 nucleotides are TGTGCCAGCAGTTTAGCGGACCCCTACAATGAGCAGTTCTTC. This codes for CASSLADPYNEQFF.

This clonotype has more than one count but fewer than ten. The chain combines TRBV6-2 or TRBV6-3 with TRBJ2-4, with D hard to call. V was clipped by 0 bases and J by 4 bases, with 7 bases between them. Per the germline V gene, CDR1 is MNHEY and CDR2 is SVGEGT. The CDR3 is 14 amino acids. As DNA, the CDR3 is TGTGCCAGCAGTTACTCTCGGGCGAAAAACATTCAGTACTTC. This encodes CASSYSRAKNIQYF.

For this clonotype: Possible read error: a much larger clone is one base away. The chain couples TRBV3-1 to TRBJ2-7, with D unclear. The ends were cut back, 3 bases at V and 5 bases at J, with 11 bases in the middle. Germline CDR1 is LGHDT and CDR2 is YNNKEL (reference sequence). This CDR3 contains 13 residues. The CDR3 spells CASSHKTGHEQYF. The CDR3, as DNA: TGTGCCAGCAGCCACAAGACGGGCCACGAGCAGTACTTC.

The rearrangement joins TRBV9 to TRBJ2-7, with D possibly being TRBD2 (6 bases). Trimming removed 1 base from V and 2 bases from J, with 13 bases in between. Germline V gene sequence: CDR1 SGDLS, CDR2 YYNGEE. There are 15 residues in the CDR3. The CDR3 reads CASSVYTGSAYEQYF. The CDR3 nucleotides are TGTGCCAGCAGCGTATATACCGGGAGTGCCTACGAGCAGTACTTC.

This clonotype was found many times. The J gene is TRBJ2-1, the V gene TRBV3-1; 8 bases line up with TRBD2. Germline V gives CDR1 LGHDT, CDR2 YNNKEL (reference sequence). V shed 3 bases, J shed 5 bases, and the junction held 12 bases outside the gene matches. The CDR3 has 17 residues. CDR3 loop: CASSHSGGTRKDNEQFF. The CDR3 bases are TGTGCCAGCAGCCATTCGGGCGGGACTAGGAAGGACAATGAGCAGTTCTTC.

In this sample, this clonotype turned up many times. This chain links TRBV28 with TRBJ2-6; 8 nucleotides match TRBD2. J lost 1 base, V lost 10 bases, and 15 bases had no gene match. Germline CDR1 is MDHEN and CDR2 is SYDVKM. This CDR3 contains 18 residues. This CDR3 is CATTPPGLVSSGANVLTF. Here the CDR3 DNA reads TGTGCCACCACCCCTCCGGGACTAGTTTCGTCTGGGGCCAACGTCCTGACTTTC. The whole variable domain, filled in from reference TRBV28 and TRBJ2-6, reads DVKVTQSSRYLVKRTGEKVFLECVQDMDHENMFWYRQDPGLGLRLIYFSYDVKMKEKGDIPEGYSVSREKKERFSLILESASTNQTSMYLCATTPPGLVSSGANVLTFGAGSRLTVL.

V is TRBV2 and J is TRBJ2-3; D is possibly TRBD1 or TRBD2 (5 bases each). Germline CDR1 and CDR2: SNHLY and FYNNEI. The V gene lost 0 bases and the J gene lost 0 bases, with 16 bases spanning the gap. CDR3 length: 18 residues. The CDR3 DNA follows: TGTGCCAGCAGTGAAGCAGTTCAGGGTGGGGGAAGCACAGATACGCAGTATTTT. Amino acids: CASSEAVQGGGSTDTQYF.

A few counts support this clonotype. The CDR3 DNA reads TGTGCCATCAGTCCTCAGACATTCGTCGGAACAGATACGCAGTATTTT. Translated: CAISPQTFVGTDTQYF. This sequence joins TRBV10-3 and TRBJ2-3; D not resolved. CDR1 and CDR2 (germline): ENHRY, SYGVKD. V was shortened by 5 bases and J by 3 bases, with 18 bases between the two germline ends. This CDR3 spans 16 amino acids.

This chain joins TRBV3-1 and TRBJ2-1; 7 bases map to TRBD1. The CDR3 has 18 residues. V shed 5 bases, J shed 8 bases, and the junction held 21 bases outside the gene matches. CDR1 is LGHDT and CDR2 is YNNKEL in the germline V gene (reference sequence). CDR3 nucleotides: TGTGCCAGCAGCACACCTATCCCCGGGGCAGGGGGTGGTTATGAGCAGTTCTTC. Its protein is CASSTPIPGAGGGYEQFF.

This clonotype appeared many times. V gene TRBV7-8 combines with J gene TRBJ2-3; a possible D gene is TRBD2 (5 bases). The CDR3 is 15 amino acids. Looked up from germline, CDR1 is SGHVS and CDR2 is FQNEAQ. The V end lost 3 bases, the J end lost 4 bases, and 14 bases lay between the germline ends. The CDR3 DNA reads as TGTGCCAGCAGCTTCCCACTAGGACGGGCAGATACGCAGTATTTT. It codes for CASSFPLGRADTQYF.

This chain's CDR3 is CAWSGVAAYNEQFF. The CDR3 nucleotides read TGTGCCTGGAGTGGAGTAGCGGCTTACAATGAGCAGTTCTTC. The chain has TRBV30 and TRBJ2-1, with D perhaps matching TRBD2 (6 bases). Germline V gene lookup returns CDR1 GTSNPN and CDR2 SVGIG (reference sequence). V lost 1 base and J lost 4, with 11 bases in between. The CDR3 is 14 amino acids.

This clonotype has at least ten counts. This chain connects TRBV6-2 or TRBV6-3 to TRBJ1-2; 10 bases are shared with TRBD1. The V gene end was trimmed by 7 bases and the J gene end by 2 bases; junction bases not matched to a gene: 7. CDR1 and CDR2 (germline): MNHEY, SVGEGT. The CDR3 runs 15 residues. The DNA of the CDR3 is TGTGCCAGCAAATCTAGGACAGGGGGGAACTATGGCTACACCTTC. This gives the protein CASKSRTGGNYGYTF.

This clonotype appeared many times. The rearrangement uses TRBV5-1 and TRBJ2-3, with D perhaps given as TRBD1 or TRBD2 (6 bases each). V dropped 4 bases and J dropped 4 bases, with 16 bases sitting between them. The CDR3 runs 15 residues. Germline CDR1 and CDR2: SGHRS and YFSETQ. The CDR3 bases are TGCGCCAGCAGCCCGGAGGGGGTTCGGGCAGATACGCAGTATTTT. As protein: CASSPEGVRADTQYF.

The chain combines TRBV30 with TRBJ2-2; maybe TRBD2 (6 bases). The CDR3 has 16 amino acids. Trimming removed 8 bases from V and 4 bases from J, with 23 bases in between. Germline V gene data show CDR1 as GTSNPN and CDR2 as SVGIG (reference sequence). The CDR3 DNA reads TGTGCCCGGGAGCCTAAAGGGGCCCCGGGCACCGGGGAGCTGTTTTTT. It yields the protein CAREPKGAPGTGELFF.

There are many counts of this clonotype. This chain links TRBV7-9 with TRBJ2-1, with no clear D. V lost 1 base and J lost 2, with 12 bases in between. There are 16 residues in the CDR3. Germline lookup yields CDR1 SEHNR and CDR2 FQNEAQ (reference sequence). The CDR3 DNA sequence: TGTGCCAGCAGCTTAGGCTGCGCGAAGGCCTACAATGAGCAGTTCTTC. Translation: CASSLGCAKAYNEQFF.

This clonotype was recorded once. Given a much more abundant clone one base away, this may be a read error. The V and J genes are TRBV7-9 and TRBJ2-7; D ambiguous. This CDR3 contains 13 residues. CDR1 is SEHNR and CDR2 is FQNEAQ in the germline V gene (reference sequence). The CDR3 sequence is CANSSPLSYEQYF. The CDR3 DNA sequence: TGTGCCAACAGCTCCCCCCTATCCTACGAGCAGTACTTC.

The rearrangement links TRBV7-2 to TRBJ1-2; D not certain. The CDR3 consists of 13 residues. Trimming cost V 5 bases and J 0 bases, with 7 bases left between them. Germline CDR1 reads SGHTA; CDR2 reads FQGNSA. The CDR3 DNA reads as TGTGCCAGCAGCCCGACAACTAACTATGGCTACACCTTC. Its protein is CASSPTTNYGYTF.

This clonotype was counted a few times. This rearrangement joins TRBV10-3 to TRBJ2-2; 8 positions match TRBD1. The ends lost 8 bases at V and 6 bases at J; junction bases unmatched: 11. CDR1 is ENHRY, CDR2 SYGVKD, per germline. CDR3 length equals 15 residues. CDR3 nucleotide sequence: TGTGCCATCCAGGGTGGGGACAGGATTGCCGGGGAGCTGTTTTTT. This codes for CAIQGGDRIAGELFF.

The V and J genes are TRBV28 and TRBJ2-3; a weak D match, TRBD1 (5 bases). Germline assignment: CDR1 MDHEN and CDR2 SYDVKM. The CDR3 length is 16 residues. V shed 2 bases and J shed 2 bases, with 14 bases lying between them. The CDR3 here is CASSLPQGRATDTQYF. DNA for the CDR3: TGTGCCAGCAGTTTACCCCAGGGAAGGGCCACAGATACGCAGTATTTT.

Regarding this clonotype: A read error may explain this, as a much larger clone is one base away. In DNA form, the CDR3 reads TGTGCCAGCATCCGAGGGGGTAATGAAAAACTGTCTTTT. Its translation: CASIRGGNEKLSF. This chain links TRBV6-4 with TRBJ1-4; a weak D match, TRBD1 (6 bases). This CDR3 contains 13 residues. Germline V lookup: CDR1 MRHNA, CDR2 SNTAGT.

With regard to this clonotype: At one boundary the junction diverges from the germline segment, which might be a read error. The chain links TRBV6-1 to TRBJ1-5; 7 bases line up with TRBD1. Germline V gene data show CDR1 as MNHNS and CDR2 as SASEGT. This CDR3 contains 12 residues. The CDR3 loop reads CAKQGIFQPKHF. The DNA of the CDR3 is TGTGCCAAACAGGGGATCTTTCAGCCCAAGCATTTT.

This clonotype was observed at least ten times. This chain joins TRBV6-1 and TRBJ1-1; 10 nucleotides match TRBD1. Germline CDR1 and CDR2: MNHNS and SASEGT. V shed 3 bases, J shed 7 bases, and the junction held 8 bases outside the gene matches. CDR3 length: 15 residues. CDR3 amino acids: CASSDPGQGLGEAFF. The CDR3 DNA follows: TGTGCCAGCAGTGACCCGGGACAGGGGTTGGGTGAAGCTTTCTTT.